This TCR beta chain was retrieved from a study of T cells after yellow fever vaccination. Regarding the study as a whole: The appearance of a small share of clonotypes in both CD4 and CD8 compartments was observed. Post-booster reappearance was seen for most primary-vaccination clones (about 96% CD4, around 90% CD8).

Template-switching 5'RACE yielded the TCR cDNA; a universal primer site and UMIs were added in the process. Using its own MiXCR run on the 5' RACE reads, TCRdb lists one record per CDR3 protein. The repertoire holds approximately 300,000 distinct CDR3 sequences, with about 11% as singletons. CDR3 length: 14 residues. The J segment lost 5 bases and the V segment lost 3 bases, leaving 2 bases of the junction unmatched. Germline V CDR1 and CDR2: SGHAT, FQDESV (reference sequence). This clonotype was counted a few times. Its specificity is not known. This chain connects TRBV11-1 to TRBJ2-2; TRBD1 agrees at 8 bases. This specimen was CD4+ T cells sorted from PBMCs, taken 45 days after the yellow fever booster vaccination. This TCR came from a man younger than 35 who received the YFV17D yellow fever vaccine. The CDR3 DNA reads TGTGCCAGCAGCTTGACAGGGGAAACCGGGGAGCTGTTTTTT. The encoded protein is CASSLTGETGELFF.